This T cell receptor beta chain came from a study of CD8 T cells in Susac syndrome (dated by TCRdb to the late 2010s). With regard to the full study: Of the Susac syndrome patients who were sequenced, roughly 8 were in clinical remission while six had clinically active disease. Susac syndrome patients were therapy-naive, on corticosteroids (some also receiving IVIg), or on IVIg alone at blood withdrawal. Whether CD8+ T cell activation and differentiation in Susac syndrome was antigen driven was tested using repertoire sequencing. The clonality of the CD8+ T cell repertoire was compared across approximately 12 healthy donors, about 14 Susac syndrome patients and around 16 multiple sclerosis patients. On the study overall, not on this receptor specifically: The number of individuals in the TCR sequencing and HLA analysis was recognized as being relatively small. Looking at Susac-specific public clones, the researchers identified 15 to 20 in the total CD8+ repertoire and roughly 5 in the CD8+ TEMRA repertoire. Clonal expansion was observed in Susac syndrome CD8+ repertoires, with the highest expansion in CD8+ TEMRA cells and greater expansion in clinically active than in remitting patients.

The germline V gene (reference sequence) specifies MNHEY as CDR1 and SMNVEV as CDR2. Including cysteine and phenylalanine, the CDR3 has 14 amino acids. The entry retains the CDR3 DNA only, 42 bases that are in frame from base 1. The V and J ends are trimmed by 2 bases and 6 bases, leaving 10 bases between them. High-throughput TCR beta sequencing profiled peripheral blood CD8+ and CD4+ T cells from healthy donors, Susac syndrome patients and multiple sclerosis patients. The Susac syndrome patients fulfilled recently defined diagnostic criteria for either definite or probable disease. Bulk CD8+ and CD4+ T cells were purified by magnetic negative isolation, while CD8+ TEMRA cells were enriched using FACS. Blood was drawn into EDTA tubes, processed within 24 hours, and PBMCs were isolated by density gradient centrifugation. PBMCs intended for TCR sequencing were frozen in liquid nitrogen and were later thawed in a 37 degrees C water bath. The sorted or isolated CD4+, CD8+ and CD8+ TEMRA cells reached a purity of at least 90%.

RNA was extracted using the RNeasy kit, and roughly 0.45 to 1 ug of the RNA was reverse transcribed with random hexamers. TCR beta CDR3 regions were amplified with the immunoSEQ multiplex PCR assay covering 54 Vbeta and 13 Jbeta segments. PCR amplification bias was corrected by using a synthetic template baseline for primer optimization and computational correction. The paper's data handling went like this. Only productive sequences were kept, with reads annotated to V, D and J genes according to IMGT and analyzed in immunoSEQ Analyzer. To calculate clonality, Shannon entropy was normalized by log2 of the number of productive unique sequences and then subtracted from one. For each patient and control, public and private clones were evaluated within the 100 most prevalent clones. Clones were defined as Susac-specific when absent from the healthy and MS cohorts, from approximately 1,100 published viral clones and from other ImmuneACCESS disease sequences. The public reads were reprocessed in TCRdb via fastp at Q25 and MiXCR, keeping in-frame beta chains. Rows are unified per CDR3 protein, each entry keeping the most common DNA and genes. TCRdb assigned the V and J calls; the authors' analysis was not used. Across this sample there are about 100,000 distinct CDR3 sequences, with about 96% seen only once. 0.3% of the sample is taken by the ten largest.

On this clonotype itself: Which antigen it targets is not known. No base qualities exist here, and no much larger clone lies one base off it.

Source material: CD8+ T cells from PBMCs. The sequence derives from a human donor with Susac syndrome. This chain is built from TRBV27 and TRBJ2-2; no D segment can be confidently identified. The DNA reads as follows: TGTGCCAGCAGTTTAGGGGTTGAACCCGGGGAGCTGTTTTTT. Its protein product is CASSLGVEPGELFF.